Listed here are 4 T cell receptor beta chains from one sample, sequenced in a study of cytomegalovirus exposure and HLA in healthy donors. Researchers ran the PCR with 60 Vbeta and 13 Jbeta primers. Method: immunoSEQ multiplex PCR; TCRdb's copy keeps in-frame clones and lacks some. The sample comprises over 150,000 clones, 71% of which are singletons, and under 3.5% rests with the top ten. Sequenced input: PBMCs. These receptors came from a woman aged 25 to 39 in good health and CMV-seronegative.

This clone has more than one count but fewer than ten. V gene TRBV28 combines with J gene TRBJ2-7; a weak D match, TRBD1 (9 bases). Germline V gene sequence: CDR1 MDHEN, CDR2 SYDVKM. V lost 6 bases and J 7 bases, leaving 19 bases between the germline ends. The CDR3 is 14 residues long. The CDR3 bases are TGTGCCAGCAGCGGGACAGGGACTAGTAGGGAGCAGTACTTC. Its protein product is CASSGTGTSREQYF.

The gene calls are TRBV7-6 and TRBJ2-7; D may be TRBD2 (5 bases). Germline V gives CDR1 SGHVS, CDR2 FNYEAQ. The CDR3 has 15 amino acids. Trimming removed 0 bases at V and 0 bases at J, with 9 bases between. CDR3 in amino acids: CASSLADLSSYEQYF. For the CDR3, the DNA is TGTGCCAGCAGCTTAGCGGACTTAAGCTCCTACGAGCAGTACTTC.

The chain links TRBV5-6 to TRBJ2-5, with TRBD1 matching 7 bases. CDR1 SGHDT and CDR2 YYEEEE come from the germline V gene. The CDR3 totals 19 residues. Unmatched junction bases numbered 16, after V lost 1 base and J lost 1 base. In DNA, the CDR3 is TGTGCCAGCAGCTTGCCGAGACAGGGACCCGAGTTGCCCCAAGAGACCCAGTACTTC. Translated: CASSLPRQGPELPQETQYF.

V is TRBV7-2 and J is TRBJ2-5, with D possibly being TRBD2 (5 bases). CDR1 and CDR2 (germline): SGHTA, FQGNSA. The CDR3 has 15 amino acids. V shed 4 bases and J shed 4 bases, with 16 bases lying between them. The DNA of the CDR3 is TGTGCCAGCAGCTCCCCAATACGGGGTCTAGAGACCCAGTACTTC. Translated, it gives CASSSPIRGLETQYF.